The subject of this entry is one T cell receptor beta chain. Its antigen is undetermined. CDR3 length: 16 residues. Germline V lookup: CDR1 SGHRS, CDR2 YFSETQ. V lost 2 bases and J 5 bases, leaving 18 bases between the germline ends. The data were taken from a study of shared clonotypes between healthy human individuals. General study points: There were few donors, and this limited the genetic and exposure-history diversity represented. Shared across a few donors were 4% to 5% of the naive CD4 clonotypes.

Clones were read by immunoSEQ multiplex PCR, and TCRdb kept only the in-frame ones, dropping some. This sample has 1,400,000 or so clones, with 98% found just once. The specimen sequenced was naive CD4+ T cells sorted from blood. Specified subset: CD45RA+ positively selected. This TCR derives from a man aged 25-45 years in good health. The chain recombines TRBV5-1 with TRBJ2-3; D may be TRBD2 (5 bases). DNA for the CDR3: TGCGCCAGCAGCTTACTAGGAGTGGATGTGGGAGATACGCAGTATTTT. Protein: CASSLLGVDVGDTQYF.